The source of this T cell receptor beta chain is a study of T-cell memory formation after mild COVID-19. Study background: TCR clusters showed largely donor specificity. Broader study findings: Pre-infection memory held some responding clones, suggesting pre-existing cross-reactive T cells responded.

Amplification by 5'RACE using constant-segment primers produced TCR alpha and TCR beta cDNA libraries that carried sample barcodes and UMIs. A single record per CDR3 protein comes from TCRdb applying MiXCR to the 5' RACE reads. Counted here are about 110,000 distinct CDR3 sequences, approximately 15% occurring once; the ten biggest clones make up 25% to 35%. Comment on this clonotype: Its target is not known.

CDR1 is SGHAT and CDR2 is FQNNGV in the germline V gene. V was clipped by 1 base and J by 4 bases; unmatched bases: 9. The CDR3 is 17 residues long. This receptor was identified in an adult woman who had mild COVID-19 (a few samples of this study predate the infection). Cell type and time point are not known. What was sequenced was PBMCs or a T cell subset sorted from them (not recorded which). V gene TRBV11-2 combines with J gene TRBJ2-3, with 9 bases fitting TRBD1. CDR3 amino acids: CASSLGFGGQGSDTQYF. CDR3 DNA sequence: TGTGCCAGCAGCTTAGGGTTTGGGGGACAGGGCTCAGATACGCAGTATTTT.